This T cell receptor (beta chain) was retrieved from a study of blood T cell repertoires in COVID-19. Study in general: Samples representing acute and convalescent COVID-19 were sourced from the United States, Italy and Spain. T cells, B-cell-depleted T cells, or PBMCs supplied cDNA or gDNA.

Authors' data handling: Scientists estimated how many nucleated cells there were by amplifying reference gene primers. Some clones are missing from TCRdb's copy, which holds only in-frame ones; the method was immunoSEQ multiplex PCR. The DNA gave D and trimming, while V, J and clone size come from that table. Among about 33,000 clones listed, roughly 90% were seen once. V gave up 2 bases and J gave up 1 base, with 9 bases separating them. The CDR3 runs 15 residues. Germline V gene sequence: CDR1 LGHDT, CDR2 YNNKEL (reference sequence). The source material was peripheral blood. The rearrangement joins TRBV3-1 (or the pseudogene TRBV3-2) to TRBJ1-3; D gene unclear. This TCR was sampled from a human donor in a cohort sampled during active COVID-19. CDR3 in amino acids: CASSQPGWSGNTIYF. DNA for the CDR3: TGTGCCAGCAGCCAACCGGGTTGGTCTGGAAACACCATATATTTT.